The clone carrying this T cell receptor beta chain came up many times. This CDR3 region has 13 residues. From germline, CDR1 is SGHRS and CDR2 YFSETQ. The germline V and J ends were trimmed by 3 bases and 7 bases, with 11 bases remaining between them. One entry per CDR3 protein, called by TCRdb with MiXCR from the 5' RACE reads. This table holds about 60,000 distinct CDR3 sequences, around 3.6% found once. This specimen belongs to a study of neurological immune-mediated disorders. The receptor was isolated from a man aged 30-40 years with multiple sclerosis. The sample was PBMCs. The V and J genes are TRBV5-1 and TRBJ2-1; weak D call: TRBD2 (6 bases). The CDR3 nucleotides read TGCGCCAGCAGCTGGGAGGCCGGTAATGAGCAGTTCTTC. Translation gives CASSWEAGNEQFF.